The 30 T cell receptor beta chains below were found in one sample sequenced in a study of blood T cell repertoires in COVID-19 (dated by TCRdb to 2019 to 2021). The library was produced with the immunoSEQ multiplex PCR assay. The table comes from immuneACCESS by way of TCRdb, which keeps in-frame sequences with V and J called. Part of the clones is missing from these tables; in studies checked, under half for an unresolved V gene and the rest for unknown reasons. A total of around 230,000 clones appear in this sample, 70% to 90% of them only once. The ten biggest clones cover 3% to 4% of the sample. The sequenced sample consisted of PBMCs or T cells enriched from blood (not recorded which). Source of these receptors: a woman between 35 and 50 years old with acute COVID-19.

This clone was recorded only once. V gene TRBV5-6 combines with J gene TRBJ2-7; TRBD2 might be the D (6 bases). This CDR3 has 16 residues. Looked up from germline, CDR1 is SGHDT and CDR2 is YYEEEE. Trimming took off 0 bases at V and 7 bases at J, with 20 bases between the two ends. The CDR3 DNA follows: TGTGCCAGCAGCTTGGCTCTCGGAGGGTCGGCGATAGAGCAGTACTTC. Its translation is CASSLALGGSAIEQYF. Based on the CDR3 plus reference TRBV5-6 and TRBJ2-7, the full variable domain is DAGVTQSPTHLIKTRGQQVTLRCSPKSGHDTVSWYQQALGQGPQFIFQYYEEEERQRGNFPDRFSGHQFPNYSSELNVNALLLGDSALYLCASSLALGGSAIEQYFGPGTRLTVT.

The rearrangement joins TRBV21-1 to TRBJ2-2; the table gives TRBD1 as D, unverified against the DNA. TRBV21-1 is given as a pseudogene. The CDR3 extends over 17 amino acids. CDR3 in amino acids: CASSNSRGRANTGELFF. DNA of the CDR3: TGTGCCAGCAGCAACTCCAGGGGGCGCGCGAACACCGGGGAGCTGTTTTTT.

The CDR3 here is CASSSPLTSGPSYNEQFF. The CDR3 DNA is TGTGCCAGCAGCTCCCCACTGACTAGCGGGCCCTCCTACAATGAGCAGTTCTTC. V and J are TRBV9 and TRBJ2-1; 10 bases align to TRBD2. V shed 4 bases and J 0 bases; nucleotides not matched to a gene: 10. The CDR3 contains 18 residues. CDR1 is SGDLS, CDR2 YYNGEE, per germline.

As to this clone: Other DNA sequences in the same sample also yield this CDR3. The gene calls are TRBV11-3 and TRBJ1-1; D is undetermined. CDR1 and CDR2 (germline): SGHNT, YENEEA. The CDR3 covers 13 residues. V lost 1 base to trimming and J lost 4 bases, with 7 bases between them. The CDR3 DNA reads TGTGCCAGCAGCTTAGGGCGGGGCACTGAAGCTTTCTTT. This gives the protein CASSLGRGTEAFF.

This rearrangement joins TRBV6-6 to TRBJ1-3; TRBD1 might be the D (5 bases). This CDR3 is 14 amino acids long. V lost 0 bases, J lost 5 bases, and 8 bases lay in between. Germline V gene lookup returns CDR1 MNHNY and CDR2 SVGAGI (reference sequence). CDR3 nucleotide sequence: TGTGCCAGCAGTTACTCCGCAGGGAGAAACACCATATATTTT. This gives the protein CASSYSAGRNTIYF.

V gene TRBV19 combines with J gene TRBJ2-4; D ambiguous. Germline CDR1 LNHDA, CDR2 SQIVND (reference sequence). Trimming took off 5 bases at V and 6 bases at J, with 11 bases between the two ends. The CDR3 is made up of 13 amino acids. The CDR3 DNA follows: TGTGCCAGTAGTTTAACATCTGGAAACATTCAGTACTTC. Translated, it gives CASSLTSGNIQYF. Together with reference TRBV19 and TRBJ2-4, the CDR3 gives the full variable domain: DGGITQSPKYLFRKEGQNVTLSCEQNLNHDAMYWYRQDPGQGLRLIYYSQIVNDFQKGDIAEGYSVSREKKESFPLTVTSAQKNPTAFYLCASSLTSGNIQYFGAGTRLSVL.

The V and J genes are TRBV7-8 and TRBJ2-1; TRBD2 matches at 16 bases. The CDR3 contains 16 residues. V dropped 3 bases and J dropped 9; count of bases not matched to a gene: 5. The germline CDR1 and CDR2 sequences are SGHVS and FQNEAQ. CDR3 bases: TGTGCCAGCAGCTTCTCGGGACTAGCGGGAGGGCCTGAGCAGTTCTTC. Amino acid sequence: CASSFSGLAGGPEQFF.

This clone was detected a few times. This sequence joins TRBV19 and TRBJ2-3; TRBD1 is a possible D gene (6 bases). The CDR3 consists of 15 residues. CDR1 and CDR2 from the germline V gene are LNHDA and SQIVND (reference sequence). Trimming removed 3 bases from V and 4 bases from J, with 14 bases in between. The CDR3 DNA follows: TGTGCCAGTAGTATCCGCCAGGGGTACGCAGATACGCAGTATTTT. Translating it yields CASSIRQGYADTQYF.

The rearrangement uses TRBV7-8 and TRBJ2-7; 7 nucleotides align to TRBD2. V gave up 1 base and J gave up 5 bases; unmatched junction bases: 5. Looked up from germline, CDR1 is SGHVS and CDR2 is FQNEAQ. CDR3 length: 14 amino acids. The CDR3 DNA is TGTGCCAGCAGCTTAGAACTAGCGAGTAACGAGCAGTACTTC. This encodes CASSLELASNEQYF.

The chain uses TRBV6-5 and TRBJ2-5; 8 bases agree with TRBD2. The CDR3 length is 15 residues. Trimming cost V 7 bases and J 1 base; bases outside gene matches: 8. Germline CDR1 reads MNHEY; CDR2 reads SVGAGI. The CDR3 sequence is CASKLADRRQETQYF. DNA of the CDR3: TGTGCCAGCAAACTAGCGGACCGCCGCCAAGAGACCCAGTACTTC.

This clone was seen once. This rearrangement joins TRBV5-5 to TRBJ1-3; 8 nucleotides line up with TRBD1. In germline, CDR1 is SGHKS, CDR2 YYEKEE (reference sequence). J gave up 4 bases and V 4 bases, and 7 bases lay outside the gene matches. This CDR3 spans 15 amino acids. CDR3 nucleotide sequence: TGTGCCAGCAGCCCCGACTCAGGGGGCGGAAACACCATATATTTT. Translated: CASSPDSGGGNTIYF.

The rearrangement joins TRBV4-2 to TRBJ2-5; no reliable D call. The V gene's germline CDR1 is LGHNA and CDR2 YNFKEQ. V was clipped by 1 base and J by 5 bases, with 14 bases between them. This CDR3 is 15 amino acids long. The CDR3 spells CASSQAWADWETQYF. Here the CDR3 DNA reads TGTGCCAGCAGCCAAGCGTGGGCAGATTGGGAGACCCAGTACTTC.

This chain uses TRBV11-3 with TRBJ2-5; possibly TRBD2 for D (6 bases). V gave up 1 base and J gave up 3 bases, with 12 bases separating them. The CDR3 contains 15 residues. Per the germline V gene, CDR1 is SGHNT and CDR2 is YENEEA. The CDR3 DNA sequence: TGTGCCAGCAGCTTAGGGGGGGAAATAGAAGAGACCCAGTACTTC. It yields the protein CASSLGGEIEETQYF.

This clone was observed many times. V is TRBV6-1 and J is TRBJ2-6; a weak D match, TRBD2 (6 bases). The germline V and J ends were trimmed by 1 base and 3 bases, with 10 bases remaining between them. CDR3 length: 16 amino acids. Germline loops: CDR1 MNHNS, CDR2 SASEGT. CDR3 sequence: CASSEGGDRGANVLTF. CDR3 bases: TGTGCCAGCAGTGAAGGGGGGGACCGTGGGGCCAACGTCCTGACTTTC.

This clone appeared a few times. The chain combines TRBV11-1 with TRBJ2-3; TRBD2 agrees at 11 bases. The V segment lost 3 bases and the J segment 4 bases; nucleotides outside the gene matches: 6. Looked up from germline, CDR1 is SGHAT and CDR2 is FQDESV (reference sequence). This CDR3 comprises 16 residues. The CDR3 bases are TGTGCCAGCAGCTTCTTTAGCGGGAGGGCCTCAGATACGCAGTATTTT. It specifies CASSFFSGRASDTQYF. The full variable domain, rest sourced from reference TRBV11-1 and TRBJ2-3, is EAEVAQSPRYKITEKSQAVAFWCDPISGHATLYWYRQILGQGPELLVQFQDESVVDDSQLPKDRFSAERLKGVDSTLKIQPAELGDSAMYLCASSFFSGRASDTQYFGPGTRLTVL.

This clone showed up just a few times. V is TRBV3-1 (or the pseudogene TRBV3-2) and J is TRBJ2-7; 10 nucleotides match TRBD2. CDR1 is LGHDT and CDR2 is YNNKEL in the germline V gene (reference sequence). After removal of 4 bases from V and 6 bases from J, the junction contained 6 bases not matched to a gene. The CDR3 covers 14 residues. This CDR3 reads CASSRLAGVGEQYF. Written as DNA, the CDR3 is TGTGCCAGCAGCCGCCTAGCGGGAGTCGGCGAGCAGTACTTC.

As to this clone: The junction shows a germline mismatch at one end, possibly a read error. The CDR3 DNA reads as TGTGCCAGCAGCTTGGTCGGCAGGTCAAACTCCCACGAGCAGTACTTC. It translates to CASSLVGRSNSHEQYF. This rearrangement joins TRBV5-4 to TRBJ2-7, with unresolved D. Germline lookup yields CDR1 SGHNT and CDR2 YYREEE (reference sequence). The CDR3 is 16 amino acids.

This chain links TRBV18 with TRBJ2-1; the D gene is possibly TRBD1 (6 bases). Germline CDR1 reads KGHSH; CDR2 reads LQKENI. V lost 0 bases and J lost 5, with 11 bases in between. The CDR3 length is 15 residues. The DNA for the CDR3 is TGTGCCAGCTCACCACCCGGACAGTTTCACAATGAGCAGTTCTTC. Its protein is CASSPPGQFHNEQFF.

The chain links TRBV10-1 to TRBJ2-2, with D maybe TRBD1 (5 bases). V lost 3 bases, J lost 5 bases, and 7 bases lay in between. Germline V gives CDR1 WNHNN, CDR2 SYGVQD (reference sequence). The length of the CDR3 is 13 residues. The CDR3 reads CASSDRATGELFF. The CDR3 region has the DNA TGCGCCAGCAGTGACAGGGCGACCGGGGAGCTGTTTTTT.

The chain joins TRBV12-3 or TRBV12-4 to TRBJ2-1; D not resolved. Deletions cut 5 bases from V and 10 bases from J, with 15 bases between. The CDR3 covers 13 residues. DNA for the CDR3: TGTGCCAGCAGTCCCCGGTACGTAGAGGAGCAGTTCTTC. Its translation: CASSPRYVEEQFF.

The gene calls are TRBV5-1 and TRBJ2-3, with 7 bases fitting TRBD1. From germline, CDR1 is SGHRS and CDR2 YFSETQ. The CDR3 consists of 17 residues. The ends lost 3 bases at V and 1 base at J; junction bases unmatched: 11. This CDR3 reads CASSSSFDRDGTDTQYF. DNA for the CDR3: TGCGCCAGCAGCTCTTCCTTCGACAGGGACGGCACAGATACGCAGTATTTT.

The V and J genes are TRBV3-1 (or the pseudogene TRBV3-2) and TRBJ2-3; D not resolved. The germline CDR1 and CDR2 sequences are LGHDT and YNNKEL (reference sequence). The CDR3 runs 12 residues. Trimming removed 1 base at V and 6 bases at J, with 5 bases between. CDR3 sequence reads: CASSQAADTQYF. The CDR3 DNA is TGTGCCAGCAGCCAAGCAGCGGATACGCAGTATTTT.

The chain is built from TRBV5-1 and TRBJ2-1; 9 bases are a match to TRBD1. This CDR3 contains 15 residues. Germline V gene sequence: CDR1 SGHRS, CDR2 YFSETQ. V trimming: 2 bases; J trimming: 6 bases; junction bases outside the gene matches: 6. CDR3 residues: CASSFRDRVSNEQFF. The CDR3 DNA is TGCGCCAGCAGCTTCCGGGACAGGGTTTCCAATGAGCAGTTCTTC.

The table lists this clone with a count of one. The V gene is TRBV7-9, the J gene TRBJ1-2; weak D call: TRBD1 (6 bases). The V gene's germline CDR1 is SEHNR and CDR2 FQNEAQ (reference sequence). The CDR3 totals 16 residues. With 5 bases removed from V and 0 bases from J, the gap between germline ends came to 16 bases. CDR3: CASSNTRDTSNYGYTF. The CDR3 region has the DNA TGTGCCAGCAGCAATACCCGGGACACTTCTAACTATGGCTACACCTTC.

The sample holds a few counts of this clone. V usage is TRBV9 and J usage is TRBJ2-5, with D tentatively TRBD2 (5 bases). Germline V CDR1 and CDR2: SGDLS, YYNGEE. V lost 3 bases, J lost 2 bases, and 17 bases lay in between. The length of the CDR3 is 16 residues. The CDR3 region has the DNA TGTGCCAGCAGCGCAAACCCGACGGGGTATCAAGAGACCCAGTACTTC. It yields the protein CASSANPTGYQETQYF.

Concerning this clone itself: Distinct nucleotide sequences in the sample also encode this CDR3. V usage is TRBV30 and J usage is TRBJ1-1; D is uncertain. Germline CDR1 reads GTSNPN; CDR2 reads SVGIG (reference sequence). V was pared by 0 bases and J by 0 bases, with 5 bases between. The CDR3 spans 13 residues. CDR3: CAWSVRVNTEAFF. The CDR3 DNA reads TGTGCCTGGAGTGTTCGGGTGAACACTGAAGCTTTCTTT. The complete variable domain, with remaining parts taken from reference TRBV30 and TRBJ1-1, reads SQTIHQWPATLVQPVGSPLSLECTVEGTSNPNLYWYRQAAGRGLQLLFYSVGIGQISSEVPQNLSASRPQDRQFILSSKKLLLSDSGFYLCAWSVRVNTEAFFGQGTRLTVV.

CDR3 amino acids: CASSSQGAGFQKLFF. The DNA for the CDR3 is TGTGCCAGCAGCTCCCAGGGGGCTGGTTTTCAAAAACTGTTTTTT. V and J are TRBV7-9 and TRBJ1-4, with 8 bases lining up with TRBD1. This CDR3 is 15 amino acids long. Looked up from germline, CDR1 is SEHNR and CDR2 is FQNEAQ (reference sequence). The J segment lost 9 bases and the V segment lost 4 bases, leaving 10 bases of the junction unmatched.

CDR3 coding DNA: TGTGCCAGCAGACGACAGGGGGTTAAGAACACTGAAGCTTTCTTT. This gives the protein CASRRQGVKNTEAFF. The chain has TRBV14 and TRBJ1-1, with TRBD1 matching over 9 bases. The germline V gene has CDR1 SGHDN and CDR2 FVKESK. Germline trimming cut 6 bases from V and 1 base from J; bases unmatched to any gene: 6. The CDR3 extends over 15 amino acids.

This chain joins TRBV19 and TRBJ2-2; the match to TRBD1 covers 7 bases. CDR3 length: 15 residues. Germline loops: CDR1 LNHDA, CDR2 SQIVND (reference sequence). The J segment lost 4 bases and the V segment lost 5 bases, leaving 7 bases of the junction unmatched. The DNA of the CDR3 is TGTGCCAGTAGTTTAGGGGCAGGGGGCACCGGGGAGCTGTTTTTT. Its protein product is CASSLGAGGTGELFF.

This clone was counted between two and nine times. The V gene is TRBV9, the J gene TRBJ1-4; the match to TRBD1 covers 12 bases. Germline CDR1 reads SGDLS; CDR2 reads YYNGEE. The CDR3 length is 16 residues. V shed 4 bases and J 5 bases; nucleotides not matched to a gene: 6. The CDR3 protein is CASSKGQGAANEKLFF. As DNA, the CDR3 is TGTGCCAGCAGCAAGGGACAGGGGGCGGCCAATGAAAAACTGTTTTTT.